The following is a T cell receptor (beta chain) sequence with its context. There are 14 residues in the CDR3. The ends were cut back, 5 bases at V and 0 bases at J, with 8 bases in the middle. The germline V gene has CDR1 SNHLY and CDR2 FYNNEI. Cohort assignment relied on participant-reported clinical history. These data belong to a study of blood T cell repertoires in COVID-19. Study context: T cells, B-cell-depleted T cells, or PBMCs supplied cDNA or gDNA.

Authors' methods: Reference gene primer amplification yielded estimated nucleated cell counts. Sequencing used immunoSEQ multiplex PCR; TCRdb keeps in-frame clones, though not all of them. The V and J calls and clone size were taken over from that table, and D and trimming were inferred from the DNA. The data show 150,000 to 200,000 clones, more than 75% seen once. The sequence was obtained from a woman in her forties or fifties who had recovered from COVID-19. Sample: PBMCs or T cells enriched from blood (not recorded which). The chain carries TRBV2 and TRBJ1-3; D gene ambiguous. DNA of the CDR3: TGTGCCAGCAGTTACGGGAGCTCTGGAAACACCATATATTTT. Its protein product is CASSYGSSGNTIYF.